This T cell receptor beta chain stems from a study of CD8+CD57+ T cells in acquired aplastic anemia. V dropped 3 bases and J dropped 0 bases, with 12 bases sitting between them. The CDR3 length is 15 residues. Germline V gives CDR1 PRHDT, CDR2 FYEKMQ (reference sequence). The template used for profiling TCR beta VDJ and CDR3 was genomic DNA. Via MiXCR, TCRdb re-called the reads, giving one row per CDR3 protein. The sample lists fewer than 70,000 distinct CDR3 sequences; roughly half were seen once. Comment on this clonotype: Its antigen remains unknown. The missing conserved phenylalanine or tryptophan at the end of this CDR3 makes a read error likely.

Broader study findings: CD8+ Simpson's diversity did not differ significantly between patients and controls.

V gene TRBV13 combines with J gene TRBJ2-7; possible D gene TRBD1, 7 bases. This TCR was recovered from a human donor in good health, serving as a control. Input material: sorted CD4+, CD8+, or CD8+CD57+ T cells (not recorded which) from PBMCs. CDR3 DNA sequence: TGTGCCAGCAGCTTGGAGGGACAGAGCTCCTACGAGCAGTACTCC. Residues: CASSLEGQSSYEQYS.